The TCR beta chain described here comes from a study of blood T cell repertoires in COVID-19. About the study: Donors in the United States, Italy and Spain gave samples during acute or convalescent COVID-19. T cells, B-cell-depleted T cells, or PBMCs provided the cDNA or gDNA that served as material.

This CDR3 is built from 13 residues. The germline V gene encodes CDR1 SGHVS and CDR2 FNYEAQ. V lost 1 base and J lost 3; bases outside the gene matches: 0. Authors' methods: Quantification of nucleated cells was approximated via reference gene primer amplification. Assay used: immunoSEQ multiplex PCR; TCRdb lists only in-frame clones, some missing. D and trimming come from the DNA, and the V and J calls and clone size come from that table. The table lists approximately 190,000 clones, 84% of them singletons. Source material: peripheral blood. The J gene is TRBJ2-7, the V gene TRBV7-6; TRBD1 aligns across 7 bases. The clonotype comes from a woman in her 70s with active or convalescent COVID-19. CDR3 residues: CASSLDRGYEQYF. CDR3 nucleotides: TGTGCCAGCAGCTTAGACAGGGGCTACGAGCAGTACTTC.